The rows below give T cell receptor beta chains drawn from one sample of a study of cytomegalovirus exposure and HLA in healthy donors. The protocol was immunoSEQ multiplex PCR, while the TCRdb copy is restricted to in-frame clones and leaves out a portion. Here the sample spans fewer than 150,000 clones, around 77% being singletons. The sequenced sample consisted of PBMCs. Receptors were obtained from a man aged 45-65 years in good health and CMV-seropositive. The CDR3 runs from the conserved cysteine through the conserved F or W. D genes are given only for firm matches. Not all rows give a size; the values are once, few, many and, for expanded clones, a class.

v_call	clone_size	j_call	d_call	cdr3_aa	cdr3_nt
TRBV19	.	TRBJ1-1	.	CASSIGGLVTAFF	TGTGCCAGTAGTATTGGCGGCTTGGTTACAGCTTTCTTT
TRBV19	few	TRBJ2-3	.	CASSSGEWSTDTQYF	TGTGCCAGTAGTTCGGGGGAGTGGAGCACAGATACGCAGTATTTT
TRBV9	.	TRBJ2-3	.	CASSSFGGGFSTDTQYF	TGTGCCAGCAGCTCCTTTGGGGGGGGCTTTAGCACAGATACGCAGTATTTT
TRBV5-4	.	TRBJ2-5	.	CASSPSGQETQYF	TGTGCCAGCAGCCCCAGCGGGCAAGAGACCCAGTACTTC
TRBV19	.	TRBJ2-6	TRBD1	CASTPGQLFSGANVLTF	TGTGCCAGTACCCCGGGACAGTTATTCTCTGGGGCCAACGTCCTGACTTTC
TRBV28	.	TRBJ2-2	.	CASSLEGAGTGELFF	TGTGCCAGCAGTTTGGAGGGGGCCGGGACCGGGGAGCTGTTTTTT
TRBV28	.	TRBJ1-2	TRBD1	CASTPGGFGYTF	TGTGCCAGCACCCCAGGGGGCTTTGGCTACACCTTC
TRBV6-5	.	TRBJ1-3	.	CASSAGGVTGNTIYF	TGTGCCAGTTCCGCCGGAGGGGTAACTGGAAACACCATATATTTT
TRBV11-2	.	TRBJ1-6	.	CASSLGITGASSYNSPLHF	TGTGCCAGCAGCCTTGGAATAACAGGCGCGAGCTCCTATAATTCACCCCTCCACTTT
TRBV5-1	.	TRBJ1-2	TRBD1	CASSPGGTGNDYGYTF	TGCGCCAGCAGCCCTGGGGGGACAGGGAACGACTATGGCTACACCTTC
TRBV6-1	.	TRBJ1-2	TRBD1	CASSEGQGSNYGYTF	TGTGCCAGCAGTGAAGGACAGGGATCTAACTATGGCTACACCTTC
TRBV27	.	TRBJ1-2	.	CASSVRGEDGYTF	TGTGCCAGCAGTGTACGGGGGGAGGATGGCTACACCTTC
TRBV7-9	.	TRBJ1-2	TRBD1	CASSPRTGGEGGYTF	TGTGCCAGCAGCCCACGGACAGGGGGGGAGGGTGGCTACACCTTC
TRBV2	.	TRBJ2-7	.	CASSYSGTSNEQYF	TGTGCCAGCAGTTACTCCGGGACATCCAACGAGCAGTACTTC
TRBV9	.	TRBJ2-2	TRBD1	CASSPATGSNTGELFF	TGTGCCAGCAGCCCGGCGACAGGGTCCAACACCGGGGAGCTGTTTTTT
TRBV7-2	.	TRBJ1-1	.	CASSLTGGRTEAFF	TGTGCCAGCAGCCTTACAGGCGGGAGGACTGAAGCTTTCTTT
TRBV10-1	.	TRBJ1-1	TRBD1	CASTPGQGAFTEAFF	TGCGCCAGCACACCGGGACAGGGGGCTTTCACTGAAGCTTTCTTT
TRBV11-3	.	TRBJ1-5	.	CASSLVGGNQPQHF	TGTGCCAGCAGCTTAGTGGGAGGTAATCAGCCCCAGCATTTT
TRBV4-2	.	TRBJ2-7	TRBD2	CASSRVPGGPYEQYF	TGTGCCAGCAGCCGCGTCCCGGGAGGTCCCTACGAGCAGTACTTC
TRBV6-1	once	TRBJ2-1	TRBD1	CASSDLDRYPSYNEQFF	TGTGCCAGCAGTGATTTGGACAGGTACCCATCCTACAATGAGCAGTTCTTC
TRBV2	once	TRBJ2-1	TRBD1	CASSERQGANNEQFF	TGTGCCAGCAGTGAGAGGCAGGGGGCTAACAATGAGCAGTTCTTC
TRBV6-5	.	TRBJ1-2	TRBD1	CASSRQGAFYGYTF	TGTGCCAGCAGTCGACAGGGGGCATTCTATGGCTACACCTTC
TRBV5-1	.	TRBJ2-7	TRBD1	CASSFTGGSYEQYF	TGCGCCAGCAGCTTTACAGGGGGGTCCTACGAGCAGTACTTC
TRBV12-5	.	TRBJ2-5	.	CASGFAKTETGVRETQYF	TGTGCTAGTGGTTTTGCCAAGACAGAGACAGGTGTGCGGGAGACCCAGTACTTC
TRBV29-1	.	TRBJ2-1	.	CSVDQGFYNEQFF	TGCAGCGTTGACCAGGGGTTTTACAATGAGCAGTTCTTC
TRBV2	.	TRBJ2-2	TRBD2	CASRMTSGRSGELFF	TGTGCCAGCAGGATGACTAGCGGGAGGTCCGGGGAGCTGTTTTTT
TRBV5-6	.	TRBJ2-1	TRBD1	CASSFPGQGVNEQFF	TGTGCCAGCAGCTTCCCGGGACAGGGTGTCAATGAGCAGTTCTTC
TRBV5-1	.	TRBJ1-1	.	CASSGGHANTEAFF	TGCGCCAGCAGCGGGGGACACGCGAACACTGAAGCTTTCTTT
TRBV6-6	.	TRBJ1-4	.	CASSYSGGGGEKLFF	TGTGCCAGCAGTTACTCTGGGGGAGGAGGTGAAAAACTGTTTTTT
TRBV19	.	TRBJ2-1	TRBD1	CASRIDRGLNEQFF	TGTGCCAGTAGGATAGACAGGGGGTTGAATGAGCAGTTCTTC
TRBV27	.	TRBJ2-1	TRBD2	CASSSSTGTGLAGSSSYNEQFF	TGTGCCAGCAGTTCCTCTACCGGGACTGGACTAGCGGGGTCGAGCTCCTACAATGAGCAGTTCTTC
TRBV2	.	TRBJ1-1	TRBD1	CASLGTGLFSSTEAFF	TGTGCCAGCCTAGGGACAGGGCTTTTCTCTAGCACTGAAGCTTTCTTT
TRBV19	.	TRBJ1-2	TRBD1	CASSPRSGQGRYGYTF	TGTGCCAGTAGTCCCCGTTCCGGACAGGGTAGGTATGGCTACACCTTC
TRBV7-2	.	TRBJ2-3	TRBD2	CASSPKGTSGRTDTQYF	TGTGCCAGCAGCCCAAAGGGGACTAGCGGGAGAACAGATACGCAGTATTTT
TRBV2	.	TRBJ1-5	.	CASSVRQSSNQPQHF	TGTGCCAGCAGTGTGCGACAGTCTAGCAATCAGCCCCAGCATTTT
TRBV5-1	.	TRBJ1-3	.	CASSPAGVSGNTIYF	TGCGCCAGCAGCCCGGCAGGGGTAAGCGGAAACACCATATATTTT
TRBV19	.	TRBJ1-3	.	CASSITGISGNTIYF	TGTGCCAGTAGTATAACGGGAATCTCTGGAAACACCATATATTTT
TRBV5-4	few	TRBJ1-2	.	CASSFPRSAYGYTF	TGTGCCAGCAGCTTTCCACGGAGTGCCTATGGCTACACCTTC
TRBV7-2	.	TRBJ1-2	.	CASGPRRGGYTF	TGTGCCAGCGGCCCTCGCCGGGGGGGCTACACCTTC
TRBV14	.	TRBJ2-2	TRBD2	CASSQQLAVNTGELFF	TGTGCCAGCAGCCAACAACTAGCGGTGAACACCGGGGAGCTGTTTTTT
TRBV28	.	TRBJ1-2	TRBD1	CASSLDDRVGGYTF	TGTGCCAGCAGTTTGGACGACAGGGTGGGAGGCTACACCTTC
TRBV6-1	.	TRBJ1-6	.	CASSEFRAAGNSPLHF	TGTGCCAGCAGTGAATTCAGGGCGGCGGGGAATTCACCCCTCCACTTT
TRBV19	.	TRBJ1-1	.	CASSRGQQYMNTEAFF	TGTGCCAGTAGTCGTGGACAGCAATATATGAACACTGAAGCTTTCTTT
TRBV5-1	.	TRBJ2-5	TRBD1	CASSLGDSQETQYF	TGCGCCAGCAGCTTGGGGGACAGCCAAGAGACCCAGTACTTC
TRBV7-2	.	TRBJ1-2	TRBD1	CASSSGTGPNYGYTF	TGTGCCAGCAGCTCCGGGACAGGGCCTAACTATGGCTACACCTTC
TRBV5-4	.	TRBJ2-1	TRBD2	CASSLVASGANEQFF	TGTGCCAGCAGCTTGGTGGCTAGCGGGGCCAATGAGCAGTTCTTC
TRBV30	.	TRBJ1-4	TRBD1	CAWRGTGLGEKLFF	TGTGCCTGGAGGGGGACAGGGCTGGGTGAAAAACTGTTTTTT
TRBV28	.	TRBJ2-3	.	CASKKGPFRTDTQYF	TGTGCCAGCAAGAAGGGGCCATTTCGCACAGATACGCAGTATTTT
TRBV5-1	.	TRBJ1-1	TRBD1	CASSLATGQGNTEAFF	TGCGCCAGCAGCTTGGCGACGGGACAGGGGAACACTGAAGCTTTCTTT
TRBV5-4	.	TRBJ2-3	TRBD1	CASSRDRGADTQYF	TGTGCCAGCAGCCGGGACAGGGGGGCAGATACGCAGTATTTT
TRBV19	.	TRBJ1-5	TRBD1	CASSIKGARGQPQHF	TGTGCCAGTAGTATTAAGGGGGCAAGGGGTCAGCCCCAGCATTTT